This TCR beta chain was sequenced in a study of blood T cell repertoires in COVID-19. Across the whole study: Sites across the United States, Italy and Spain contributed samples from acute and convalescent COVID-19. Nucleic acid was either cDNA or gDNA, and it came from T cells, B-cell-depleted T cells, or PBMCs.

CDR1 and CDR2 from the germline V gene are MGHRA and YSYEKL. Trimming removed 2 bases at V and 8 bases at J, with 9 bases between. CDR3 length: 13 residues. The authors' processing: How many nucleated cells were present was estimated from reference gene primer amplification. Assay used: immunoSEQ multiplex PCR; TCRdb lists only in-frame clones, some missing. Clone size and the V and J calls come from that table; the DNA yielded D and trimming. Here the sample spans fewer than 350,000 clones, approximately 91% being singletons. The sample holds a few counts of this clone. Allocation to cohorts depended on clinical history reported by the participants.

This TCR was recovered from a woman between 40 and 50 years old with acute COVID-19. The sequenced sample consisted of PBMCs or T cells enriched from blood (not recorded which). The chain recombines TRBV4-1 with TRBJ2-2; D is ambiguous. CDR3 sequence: CASSQLFQGELFF. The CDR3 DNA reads TGCGCCAGCAGCCAATTATTCCAGGGGGAGCTGTTTTTT.